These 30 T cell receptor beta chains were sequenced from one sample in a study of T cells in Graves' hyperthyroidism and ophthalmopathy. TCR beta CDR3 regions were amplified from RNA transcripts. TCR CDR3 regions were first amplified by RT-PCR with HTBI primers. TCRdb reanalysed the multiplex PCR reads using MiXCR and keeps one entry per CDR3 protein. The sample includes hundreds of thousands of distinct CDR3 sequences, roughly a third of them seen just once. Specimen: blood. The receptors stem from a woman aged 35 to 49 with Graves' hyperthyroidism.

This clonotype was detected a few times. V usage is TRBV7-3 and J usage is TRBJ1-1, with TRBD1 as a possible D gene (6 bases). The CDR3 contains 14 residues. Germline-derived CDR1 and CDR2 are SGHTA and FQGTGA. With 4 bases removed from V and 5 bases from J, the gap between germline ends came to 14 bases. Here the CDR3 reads CASSSNGGLTEAFF. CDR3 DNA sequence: TGTGCCAGCAGCTCGAATGGGGGGCTGACTGAAGCTTTCTTT.

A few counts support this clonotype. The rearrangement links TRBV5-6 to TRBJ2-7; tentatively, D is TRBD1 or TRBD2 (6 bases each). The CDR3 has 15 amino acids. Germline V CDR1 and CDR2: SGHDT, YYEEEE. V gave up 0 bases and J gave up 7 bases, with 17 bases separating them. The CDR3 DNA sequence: TGTGCCAGCAGCTTGGTATTTGGGGGGCCAGGGGAGCAGTACTTC. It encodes CASSLVFGGPGEQYF.

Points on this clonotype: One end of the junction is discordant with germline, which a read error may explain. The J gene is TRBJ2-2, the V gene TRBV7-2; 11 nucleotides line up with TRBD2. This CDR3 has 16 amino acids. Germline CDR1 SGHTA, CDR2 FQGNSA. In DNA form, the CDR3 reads TGTGCCAGCACACTACTAGCGGGGGCGCGCACCGGAGAGCTGTTTTTT. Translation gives CASTLLAGARTGELFF.

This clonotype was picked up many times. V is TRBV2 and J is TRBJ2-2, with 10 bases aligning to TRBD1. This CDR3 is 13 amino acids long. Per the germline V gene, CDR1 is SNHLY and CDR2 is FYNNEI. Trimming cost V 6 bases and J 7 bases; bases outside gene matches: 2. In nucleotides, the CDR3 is TGTGCCAGCAGGGGGACAGGGGTCGGGGAGCTGTTTTTT. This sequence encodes CASRGTGVGELFF.

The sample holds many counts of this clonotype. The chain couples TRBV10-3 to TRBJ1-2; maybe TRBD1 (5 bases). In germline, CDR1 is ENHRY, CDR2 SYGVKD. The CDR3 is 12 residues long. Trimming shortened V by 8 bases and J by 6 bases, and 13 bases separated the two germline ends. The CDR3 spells CAIGTSEDGYTF. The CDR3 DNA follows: TGTGCCATCGGGACCTCCGAAGATGGCTACACCTTC.

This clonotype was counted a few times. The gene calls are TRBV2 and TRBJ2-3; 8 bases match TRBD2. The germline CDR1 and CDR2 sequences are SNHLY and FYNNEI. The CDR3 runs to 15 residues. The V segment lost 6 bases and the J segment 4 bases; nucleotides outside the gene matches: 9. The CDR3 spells CASSAVAGYADTQYF. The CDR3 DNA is TGTGCCAGCAGCGCTGTAGCGGGATATGCAGATACGCAGTATTTT. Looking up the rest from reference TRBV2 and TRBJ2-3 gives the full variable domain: EPEVTQTPSHQVTQMGQEVILRCVPISNHLYFYWYRQILGQKVEFLVSFYNNEISEKSEIFDDQFSVERPDGSNFTLKIRSTKLEDSAMYFCASSAVAGYADTQYFGPGTRLTVL.

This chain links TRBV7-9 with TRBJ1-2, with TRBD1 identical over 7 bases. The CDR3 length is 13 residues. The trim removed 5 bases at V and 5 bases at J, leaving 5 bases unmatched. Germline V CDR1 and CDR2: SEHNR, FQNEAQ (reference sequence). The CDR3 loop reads CASSAEGAYGYTF. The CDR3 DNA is TGTGCCAGCAGCGCCGAGGGGGCTTATGGCTACACCTTC. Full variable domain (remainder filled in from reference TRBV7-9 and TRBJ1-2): DTGVSQNPRHKITKRGQNVTFRCDPISEHNRLYWYRQTLGQGPEFLTYFQNEAQLEKSRLLSDRFSAERPKGSFSTLEIQRTEQGDSAMYLCASSAEGAYGYTFGSGTRLTVV.

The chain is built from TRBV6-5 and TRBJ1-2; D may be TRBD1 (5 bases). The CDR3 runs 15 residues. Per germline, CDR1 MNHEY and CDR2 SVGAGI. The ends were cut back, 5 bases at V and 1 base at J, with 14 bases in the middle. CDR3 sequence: CASSAGDGDNYGYTF. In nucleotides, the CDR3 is TGTGCCAGCAGTGCCGGGGACGGAGATAACTATGGCTACACCTTC.

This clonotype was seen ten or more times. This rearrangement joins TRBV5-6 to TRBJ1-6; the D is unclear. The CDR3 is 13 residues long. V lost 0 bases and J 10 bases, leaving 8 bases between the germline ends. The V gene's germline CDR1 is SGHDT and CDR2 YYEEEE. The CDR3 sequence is CASSLVGRSPLHF. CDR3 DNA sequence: TGTGCCAGCAGCTTGGTCGGCCGGTCACCCCTCCACTTT.

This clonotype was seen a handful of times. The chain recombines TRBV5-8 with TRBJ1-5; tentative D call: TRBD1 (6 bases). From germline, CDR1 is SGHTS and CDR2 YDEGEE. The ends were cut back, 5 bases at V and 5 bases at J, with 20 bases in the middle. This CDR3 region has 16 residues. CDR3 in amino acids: CASSSSPRGFDQPQHF. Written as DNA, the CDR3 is TGTGCCAGCAGTTCCTCCCCCAGGGGATTTGATCAGCCCCAGCATTTT. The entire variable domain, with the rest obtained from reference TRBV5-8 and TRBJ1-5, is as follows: EAGVTQSPTHLIKTRGQQATLRCSPISGHTSVYWYQQALGLGLQFLLWYDEGEERNRGNFPPRFSGRQFPNYSSELNVNALELEDSALYLCASSSSPRGFDQPQHFGDGTRLSIL.

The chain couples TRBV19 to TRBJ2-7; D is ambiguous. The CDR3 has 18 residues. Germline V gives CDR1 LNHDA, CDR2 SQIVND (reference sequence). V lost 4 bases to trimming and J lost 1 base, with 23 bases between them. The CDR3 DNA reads TGTGCCAGTAGTAGAACCTTTTTCGGTTCCACGAGTTCCTACGAGCAGTACTTC. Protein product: CASSRTFFGSTSSYEQYF.

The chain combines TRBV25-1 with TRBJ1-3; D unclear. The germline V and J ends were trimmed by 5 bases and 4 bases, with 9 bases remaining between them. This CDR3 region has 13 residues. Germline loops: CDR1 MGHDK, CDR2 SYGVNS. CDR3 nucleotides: TGTGCCAGCAGTTTTAGGGTCGGAAACACCATATATTTT. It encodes CASSFRVGNTIYF.

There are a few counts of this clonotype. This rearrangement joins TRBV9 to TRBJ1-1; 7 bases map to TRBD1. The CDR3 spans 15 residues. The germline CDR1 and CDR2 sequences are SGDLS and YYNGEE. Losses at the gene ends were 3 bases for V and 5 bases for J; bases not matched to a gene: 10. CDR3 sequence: CASSAGTAPMTEAFF. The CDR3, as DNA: TGTGCCAGCAGCGCCGGGACAGCTCCGATGACTGAAGCTTTCTTT.

The CDR3 spells CAISATEGELFF. CDR3 nucleotide sequence: TGTGCCATCAGTGCCACGGAGGGGGAGCTGTTTTTT. The V call is TRBV10-3, the J call TRBJ2-2; D is ambiguous. V was shortened by 4 bases and J by 8 bases, with 8 bases between the two germline ends. The CDR3 consists of 12 residues. Per the germline V gene, CDR1 is ENHRY and CDR2 is SYGVKD.

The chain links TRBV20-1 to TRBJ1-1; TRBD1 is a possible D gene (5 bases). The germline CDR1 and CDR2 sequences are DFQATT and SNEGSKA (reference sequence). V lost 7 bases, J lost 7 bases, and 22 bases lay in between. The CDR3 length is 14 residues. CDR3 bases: TGCAGTGTGGTTCTGGGGACTAGCTCCCTTGAAGCTTTCTTT. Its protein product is CSVVLGTSSLEAFF.

CDR3 loop: CAISNRAPNTEAFF. In DNA, the CDR3 is TGTGCCATCAGTAACAGGGCCCCGAACACTGAAGCTTTCTTT. This chain links TRBV10-3 with TRBJ1-1, with D possibly TRBD1 on 6 matching bases. This CDR3 region has 14 residues. V lost 5 bases and J 1 base, leaving 11 bases between the germline ends. In germline, CDR1 is ENHRY, CDR2 SYGVKD.

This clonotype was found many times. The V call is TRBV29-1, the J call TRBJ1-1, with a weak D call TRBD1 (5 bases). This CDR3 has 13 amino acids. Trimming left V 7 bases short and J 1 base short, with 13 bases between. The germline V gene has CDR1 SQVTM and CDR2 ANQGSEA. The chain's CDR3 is CSAMTEWNTEAFF. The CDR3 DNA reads TGCAGCGCAATGACAGAGTGGAACACTGAAGCTTTCTTT.

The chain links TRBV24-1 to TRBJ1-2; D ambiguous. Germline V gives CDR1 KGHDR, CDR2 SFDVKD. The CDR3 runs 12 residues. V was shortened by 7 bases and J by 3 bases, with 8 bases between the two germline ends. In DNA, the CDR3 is TGTGCCACCAGGGAGAAAGACTATGGCTACACCTTC. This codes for CATREKDYGYTF.

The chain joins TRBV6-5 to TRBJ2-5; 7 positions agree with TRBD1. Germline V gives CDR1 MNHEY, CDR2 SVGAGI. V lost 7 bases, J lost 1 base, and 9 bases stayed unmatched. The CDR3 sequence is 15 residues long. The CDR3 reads CASTLGAGGQETQYF. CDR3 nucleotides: TGTGCCAGCACACTCGGGGCAGGGGGCCAAGAGACCCAGTACTTC.

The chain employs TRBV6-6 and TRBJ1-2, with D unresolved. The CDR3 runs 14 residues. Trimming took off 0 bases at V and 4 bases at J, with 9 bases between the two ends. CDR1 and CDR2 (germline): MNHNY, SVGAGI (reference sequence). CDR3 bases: TGTGCCAGCAGTTACTCCGAGAGAGGCTATGGCTACACCTTC. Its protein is CASSYSERGYGYTF.

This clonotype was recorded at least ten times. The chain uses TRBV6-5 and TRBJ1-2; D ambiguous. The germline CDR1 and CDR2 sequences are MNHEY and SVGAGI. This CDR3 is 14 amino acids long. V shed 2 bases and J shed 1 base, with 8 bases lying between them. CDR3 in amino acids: CASSYKGFNYGYTF. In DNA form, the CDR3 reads TGTGCCAGCAGTTACAAAGGGTTTAACTATGGCTACACCTTC.

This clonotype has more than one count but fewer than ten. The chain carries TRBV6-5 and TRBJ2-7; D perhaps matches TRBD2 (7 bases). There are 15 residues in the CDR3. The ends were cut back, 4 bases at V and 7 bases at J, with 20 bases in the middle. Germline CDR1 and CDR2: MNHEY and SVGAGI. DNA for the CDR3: TGTGCCAGCAGTTCCGTCCTACGGGGGGCGTTGGAGCAGTACTTC. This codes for CASSSVLRGALEQYF.

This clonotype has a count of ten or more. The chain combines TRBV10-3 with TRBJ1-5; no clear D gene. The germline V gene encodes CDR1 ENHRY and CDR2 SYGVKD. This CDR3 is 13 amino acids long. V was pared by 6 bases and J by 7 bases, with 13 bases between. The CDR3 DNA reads TGTGCCATCAGAGATAACTTGCTCCAGCCCCAGCATTTT. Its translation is CAIRDNLLQPQHF.

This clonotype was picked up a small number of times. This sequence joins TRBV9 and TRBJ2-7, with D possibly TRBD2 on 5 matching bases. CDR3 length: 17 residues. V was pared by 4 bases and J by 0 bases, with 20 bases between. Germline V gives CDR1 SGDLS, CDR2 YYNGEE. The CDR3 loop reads CASSRLSRTGVSYEQYF. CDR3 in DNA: TGTGCCAGCAGCCGTCTCTCCAGGACTGGAGTCTCCTACGAGCAGTACTTC.

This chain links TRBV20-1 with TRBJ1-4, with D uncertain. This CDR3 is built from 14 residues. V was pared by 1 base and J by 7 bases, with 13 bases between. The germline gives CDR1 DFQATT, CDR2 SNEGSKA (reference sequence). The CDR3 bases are TGCAGTGCTAGAGTAGCGGCGGGCGGTGAAAAACTGTTTTTT. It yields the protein CSARVAAGGEKLFF.

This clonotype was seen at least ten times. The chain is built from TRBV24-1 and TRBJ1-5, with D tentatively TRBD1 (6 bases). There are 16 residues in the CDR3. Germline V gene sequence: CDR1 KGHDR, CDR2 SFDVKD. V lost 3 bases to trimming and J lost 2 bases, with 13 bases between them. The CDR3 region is CATSDEQGIGNQPQHF. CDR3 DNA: TGTGCCACCAGTGATGAACAGGGAATCGGCAATCAGCCCCAGCATTTT.

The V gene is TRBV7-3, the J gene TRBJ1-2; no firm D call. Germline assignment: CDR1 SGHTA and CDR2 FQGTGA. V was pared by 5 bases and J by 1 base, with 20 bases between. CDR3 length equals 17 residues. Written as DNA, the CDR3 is TGTGCCAGCAGCCCCCTTCCATCTGGTAACGTTAACTATGGCTACACCTTC. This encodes CASSPLPSGNVNYGYTF.

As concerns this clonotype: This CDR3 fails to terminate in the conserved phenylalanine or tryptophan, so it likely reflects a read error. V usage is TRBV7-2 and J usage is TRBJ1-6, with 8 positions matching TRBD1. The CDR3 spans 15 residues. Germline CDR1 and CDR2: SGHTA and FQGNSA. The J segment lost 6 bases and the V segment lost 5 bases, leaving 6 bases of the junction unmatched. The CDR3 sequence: CASSPGQGGNSPLHL. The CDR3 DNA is TGTGCCAGCAGCCCCGGACAGGGTGGTAATTCACCCCTCCACCTT.

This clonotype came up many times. The CDR3: CASSELLGFGYTF. CDR3 nucleotides: TGTGCCAGCAGTGAACTTTTGGGGTTTGGCTACACCTTC. This chain links TRBV25-1 with TRBJ1-2; D gene uncertain. V was clipped by 2 bases and J by 7 bases, with 11 bases between them. CDR3 length equals 13 residues. CDR1 and CDR2 (germline): MGHDK, SYGVNS.

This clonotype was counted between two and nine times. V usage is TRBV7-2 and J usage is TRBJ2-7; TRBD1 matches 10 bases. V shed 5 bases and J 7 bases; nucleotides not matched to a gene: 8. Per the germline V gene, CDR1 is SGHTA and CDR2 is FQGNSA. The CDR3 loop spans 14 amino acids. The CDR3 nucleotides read TGTGCCAGCAGCAAAAGACAGGGGGCAGAAGAGCAGTACTTC. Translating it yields CASSKRQGAEEQYF.